Presented here are 31 T cell receptor beta chains from one specimen sequenced in a study of cytomegalovirus exposure and HLA in healthy donors. The PCR was carried out with 60 Vbeta primers and 13 Jbeta primers. Measured with immunoSEQ multiplex PCR; TCRdb has only the in-frame clones, and not every one. The sample carries roughly 68,000 clones, around 70% recorded once. Sequenced sample: PBMCs. These receptors all stem from a man in his forties in good health and CMV-seropositive.

With regard to this clone: The junction does not match germline at one end; this may be a read error. The CDR3 DNA reads TGTGCCAGCAGCTTAGCGCCGACAGTTAACTATGTCTACACCTTC. Its protein product is CASSLAPTVNYVYTF. The V gene is TRBV7-2, the J gene TRBJ1-2, with D tentatively TRBD1 (5 bases). There are 15 residues in the CDR3. Germline CDR1 reads SGHTA; CDR2 reads FQGNSA.

The chain combines TRBV11-3 with TRBJ1-1; D perhaps matches TRBD1 (5 bases). V dropped 3 bases and J dropped 3 bases, with 14 bases sitting between them. The CDR3 is made up of 15 amino acids. Germline loops: CDR1 SGHNT, CDR2 YENEEA. The CDR3 sequence is CASSFLGAQDTEAFF. Written as DNA, the CDR3 is TGTGCCAGCAGCTTCTTAGGGGCGCAGGACACTGAAGCTTTCTTT.

As to this clone: At the DNA level, this CDR3 is encoded by other sequences in the same sample as well. The rearrangement joins TRBV4-3 to TRBJ2-3, with 8 bases matching TRBD1. CDR3 length: 19 amino acids. V shed 0 bases and J 3 bases; nucleotides not matched to a gene: 14. The germline V gene has CDR1 LGHNA and CDR2 YSLEER. The CDR3 nucleotides are TGCGCCAGCAGCCAAGATCTCGGGACAGGCCTAGGGAGTACAGATACGCAGTATTTT. Translation: CASSQDLGTGLGSTDTQYF.

The chain couples TRBV19 to TRBJ1-1; a possible D gene is TRBD1 (6 bases). The CDR3 sequence is 13 residues long. Trimming stripped 6 bases from V and 6 bases from J, with 14 bases between. Germline CDR1 LNHDA, CDR2 SQIVND (reference sequence). The CDR3 reads CASSLTGNSEAFF. CDR3 nucleotides: TGTGCCAGTAGCCTTACAGGGAATTCTGAAGCTTTCTTT.

The CDR3 nucleotides are TGTGCCAGCAGCTTAGAGCCCTCATTAGGCGGCGGTGAACGAGAGACCCAGTACTTC. It is translated as CASSLEPSLGGGERETQYF. The chain carries TRBV11-2 and TRBJ2-5; no firm D call. Trimming shortened V by 0 bases and J by 4 bases, and 24 bases separated the two germline ends. From germline, CDR1 is SGHAT and CDR2 FQNNGV. This CDR3 is built from 19 residues.

As DNA, the CDR3 is TGTGCCAGCAGCATCCAGGGTATTGTCCTCTATGGCTACACCTTC. It specifies CASSIQGIVLYGYTF. V usage is TRBV6-6 and J usage is TRBJ1-2; weak D call: TRBD1 (5 bases). CDR1 is MNHNY and CDR2 is SVGAGI in the germline V gene (reference sequence). The CDR3 consists of 15 residues. Trimming pared 6 bases from V and 4 bases from J, leaving 18 bases between.

The CDR3 reads CASSSYTGTYGYTF. CDR3 sequence (DNA): TGTGCCAGCAGCTCGTACACAGGAACCTATGGCTACACCTTC. The chain links TRBV7-8 to TRBJ1-2, with D tentatively TRBD1 (5 bases). The CDR3 length is 14 residues. V was clipped by 4 bases and J by 4 bases, with 13 bases between them. CDR1 and CDR2 (germline): SGHVS, FQNEAQ.

This clone appeared a few times. In DNA, the CDR3 is TGTGCCAGCAGCGCTACAGGTCCGGCTTTCTTT. As protein: CASSATGPAFF. The rearrangement joins TRBV5-4 to TRBJ1-1; D is possibly TRBD1 (5 bases). This CDR3 has 11 residues. V was cut by 4 bases and J by 11 bases, with 12 bases left in between. The germline CDR1 and CDR2 sequences are SGHNT and YYREEE (reference sequence).

The genes are TRBV6-4 and TRBJ2-3; 7 nucleotides match TRBD2. Losses at the gene ends were 3 bases for V and 4 bases for J; bases not matched to a gene: 4. The CDR3 is 14 amino acids. The germline V gene encodes CDR1 MRHNA and CDR2 SNTAGT. CDR3 coding DNA: TGTGCCAGCAGTGAGGGCGGGGGATCAGATACGCAGTATTTT. Protein: CASSEGGGSDTQYF.

In its sample, this clone was seen a few times. The chain couples TRBV5-4 to TRBJ1-1; 8 bases fit TRBD1. Trimming cost V 2 bases and J 5 bases; bases outside gene matches: 5. Germline lookup yields CDR1 SGHNT and CDR2 YYREEE (reference sequence). This CDR3 has 14 residues. The CDR3 protein is CASSFQGAGTEAFF. The DNA of the CDR3 is TGTGCCAGCAGCTTTCAGGGGGCCGGAACTGAAGCTTTCTTT.

The chain recombines TRBV2 with TRBJ2-2, with 8 bases fitting TRBD2. Germline V gene sequence: CDR1 SNHLY, CDR2 FYNNEI. The CDR3 length is 16 residues. The V and J ends lost 10 bases and 0 bases, in that order; junction bases with no gene match: 10. The chain's CDR3 is CATPLLAGANTGELFF. In DNA, the CDR3 is TGTGCCACCCCTCTCCTAGCGGGCGCGAACACCGGGGAGCTGTTTTTT.

This clone was seen only a few times. The chain joins TRBV10-1 to TRBJ1-4; D uncertain. Germline V gives CDR1 WNHNN, CDR2 SYGVQD (reference sequence). Trimming took 6 bases from V and 0 from J, leaving 8 bases between them. This CDR3 contains 14 residues. DNA of the CDR3: TGCGCCAGCAGCCACAATACAACTAATGAAAAACTGTTTTTT. Amino acid sequence: CASSHNTTNEKLFF.

This clone was detected a few times. The rearrangement uses TRBV30 and TRBJ2-7, with 7 bases identical to TRBD2. The CDR3 loop spans 12 amino acids. V shed 4 bases and J 3 bases; nucleotides not matched to a gene: 3. Germline CDR1 is GTSNPN and CDR2 is SVGIG (reference sequence). CDR3 sequence (DNA): TGTGCCTGGACTGCGGGGGACTACGAGCAGTACTTC. Amino acids: CAWTAGDYEQYF.

As for this clone: Its ends do not fully match the called genes, so a read error is possible. The V gene is TRBV2, the J gene TRBJ2-3; D gene ambiguous. The CDR3 has 10 amino acids. CDR1 and CDR2 from the germline V gene are SNHLY and FYNNEI. CDR3 region: CASRAPTENF. CDR3 nucleotide sequence: TGTGCCAGCAGGGCCCCTACGGAGAATTTT. Full variable domain (remainder filled in from reference TRBV2 and TRBJ2-3): EPEVTQTPSHQVTQMGQEVILRCVPISNHLYFYWYRQILGQKVEFLVSFYNNEISEKSEIFDDQFSVERPDGSNFTLKIRSTKLEDSAMYFCASRAPTENFGPGTRLTVL.

Only a few counts were recorded for this clone. Other DNA variants within this sample encode the same CDR3. The chain links TRBV30 to TRBJ2-1; TRBD1 aligns across 8 bases. This CDR3 spans 15 amino acids. V shed 0 bases and J 9 bases; nucleotides not matched to a gene: 10. CDR1 is GTSNPN, CDR2 SVGIG, per germline (reference sequence). For the CDR3, the DNA is TGTGCCTGGAGTGTACGAGGACAGGGATACCGTGAGCAGTTCTTC. Protein: CAWSVRGQGYREQFF. Full variable domain (remainder filled in from reference TRBV30 and TRBJ2-1): SQTIHQWPATLVQPVGSPLSLECTVEGTSNPNLYWYRQAAGRGLQLLFYSVGIGQISSEVPQNLSASRPQDRQFILSSKKLLLSDSGFYLCAWSVRGQGYREQFFGPGTRLTVL.

This clone was recorded only once. V usage is TRBV2 and J usage is TRBJ2-5; 10 positions agree with TRBD1. The J call may be mistaken, given a closer DNA end match to TRBJ2-7. Germline V gives CDR1 SNHLY, CDR2 FYNNEI. The CDR3 runs to 14 residues. The CDR3 coding sequence is TGTGCCAGCACCCTGACAGGGGGCCTAGGCGAGCAGTACTTC. Translated, it gives CASTLTGGLGEQYF.

The V call is TRBV7-9, the J call TRBJ1-3, with D possibly matching TRBD1 (6 bases). The CDR3 contains 16 residues. V was cut by 5 bases and J by 0 bases, with 14 bases left in between. In germline, CDR1 is SEHNR, CDR2 FQNEAQ (reference sequence). The CDR3 sequence is CASSAHRALSGNTIYF. In DNA, the CDR3 is TGTGCCAGCAGCGCGCACAGGGCCCTCTCTGGAAACACCATATATTTT. Full variable domain (rest looked up from reference TRBV7-9 and TRBJ1-3): DTGVSQNPRHKITKRGQNVTFRCDPISEHNRLYWYRQTLGQGPEFLTYFQNEAQLEKSRLLSDRFSAERPKGSFSTLEIQRTEQGDSAMYLCASSAHRALSGNTIYFGEGSWLTVV.

In nucleotides, the CDR3 is TGCGCCAGCAGCTTGGCCGTGACAGGCGCTGGAAACACCATATATTTT. It codes for CASSLAVTGAGNTIYF. The gene calls are TRBV5-1 and TRBJ1-3; a weak D match, TRBD1 (6 bases). Trimming took 0 bases from V and 2 from J, leaving 12 bases between them. This CDR3 spans 16 amino acids. Germline CDR1 is SGHRS and CDR2 is YFSETQ.

The rearrangement links TRBV5-1 to TRBJ1-3; D might be TRBD1 (6 bases). This CDR3 has 14 residues. V lost 2 bases and J lost 1, with 7 bases in between. Germline V gene data show CDR1 as SGHRS and CDR2 as YFSETQ. CDR3 residues: CASSFTGSGNTIYF. The CDR3 coding sequence is TGCGCCAGCAGCTTCACAGGGTCTGGAAACACCATATATTTT.

The chain employs TRBV12-2 and TRBJ2-3; the table's D gene call, TRBD2, was not cross checked with the DNA. TRBV12-2 is flagged as a pseudogene. This CDR3 is built from 18 residues. The CDR3: CASRPGLTSGGAPDTQYF. In DNA, the CDR3 is TGTGCAAGTCGCCCAGGCCTGACTAGCGGGGGGGCCCCAGATACGCAGTATTTT.

The V call is TRBV5-8, the J call TRBJ1-5, with 7 bases lining up with TRBD1. The V segment lost 4 bases and the J segment 2 bases; nucleotides outside the gene matches: 6. The CDR3 totals 15 residues. Germline CDR1 SGHTS, CDR2 YDEGEE. CDR3 in DNA: TGTGCCAGCAGCCCACGACAGGGCCGCAATCAGCCCCAGCATTTT. This sequence encodes CASSPRQGRNQPQHF.

The DNA for the CDR3 is TGTGCCACCAGCAGAGAGGGCAACAGGGTAAGGCTCTACGAGCAGTACTTC. Translated, it gives CATSREGNRVRLYEQYF. The gene calls are TRBV15 and TRBJ2-7, with TRBD1 as a possible D gene (6 bases). V lost 0 bases and J lost 3, with 18 bases in between. Per germline, CDR1 LNHNV and CDR2 YYDKDF (reference sequence). CDR3 length: 17 amino acids.

CDR3 nucleotides: TGCGCCAGCAGCTCGACCGGGACAGGGAGCTCTGAGCAGTTCTTC. Its translation is CASSSTGTGSSEQFF. The V and J genes are TRBV5-1 and TRBJ2-1, with TRBD1 matching over 9 bases. The CDR3 is 15 amino acids. V was clipped by 3 bases and J by 9 bases; unmatched bases: 10. Germline V gives CDR1 SGHRS, CDR2 YFSETQ.

The table lists this clone with a count of one. J is TRBJ2-7 and V is TRBV7-2; TRBD1 agrees at 7 bases. Germline V gene sequence: CDR1 SGHTA, CDR2 FQGNSA. CDR3 size: 14 residues. With 4 bases clipped from V and 2 bases from J, the junction kept 5 bases outside the gene matches. DNA of the CDR3: TGTGCCAGCAGCTGGGACAGACGAACCTACGAGCAGTACTTC. Translation: CASSWDRRTYEQYF.

The chain couples TRBV29-1 to TRBJ1-1; 10 bases align to TRBD1. The germline CDR1 and CDR2 sequences are SQVTM and ANQGSEA. V lost 3 bases, J lost 13 bases, and 5 bases stayed unmatched. This CDR3 spans 11 amino acids. CDR3 DNA sequence: TGCAGCGTTGATGAAGGGACAGGGGTTTTCTTT. Translating gives CSVDEGTGVFF.

This CDR3 is CASSLTSGVGDTQYF. CDR3 nucleotide sequence: TGTGCCAGCAGCTTGACTAGCGGGGTGGGGGATACGCAGTATTTT. The chain has TRBV7-8 and TRBJ2-3; TRBD2 aligns across 11 bases. There are 15 residues in the CDR3. Germline values: CDR1 SGHVS, CDR2 FQNEAQ. With 3 bases clipped from V and 6 bases from J, the junction kept 5 bases outside the gene matches.

This clone was found a few times. The chain employs TRBV5-4 and TRBJ1-2; D call uncertain. CDR1 is SGHNT, CDR2 YYREEE, per germline (reference sequence). With 5 bases removed from V and 8 bases from J, the gap between germline ends came to 10 bases. This CDR3 is 11 amino acids long. The CDR3 reads CASSPGEGYTF. The CDR3 DNA reads as TGTGCCAGCAGTCCTGGAGAGGGCTACACCTTC.

The CDR3 reads CASSQENPQGTYSPLHF. The CDR3 DNA sequence: TGCGCCAGCAGCCAAGAAAACCCGCAGGGCACTTATTCACCCCTCCACTTT. The chain combines TRBV4-1 with TRBJ1-6; tentatively, D is TRBD1 (5 bases). The CDR3 covers 17 residues. Germline V gives CDR1 MGHRA, CDR2 YSYEKL. The V end lost 0 bases, the J end lost 8 bases, and 17 bases lay between the germline ends.

This chain connects TRBV6-5 to TRBJ1-2, with TRBD1 identical over 9 bases. Per germline, CDR1 MNHEY and CDR2 SVGAGI. The CDR3 runs 14 residues. The junction had 6 bases not matched to a gene; V was cut back by 2 bases and J by 8 bases. CDR3 DNA sequence: TGTGCCAGCAGTTACGGGGGACAGGGTGGAGGCTACACCTTC. Its translation: CASSYGGQGGGYTF.

The chain joins TRBV11-1 to TRBJ1-3; D is perhaps TRBD1 (5 bases). The CDR3 consists of 15 residues. Germline V gene sequence: CDR1 SGHAT, CDR2 FQDESV (reference sequence). V dropped 6 bases and J dropped 0 bases, with 12 bases sitting between them. The CDR3 DNA reads TGTGCCAGCAGATCTGACAGCTTCTCTGGAAACACCATATATTTT. This translates into CASRSDSFSGNTIYF. The entire variable domain, with the rest obtained from reference TRBV11-1 and TRBJ1-3, is as follows: EAEVAQSPRYKITEKSQAVAFWCDPISGHATLYWYRQILGQGPELLVQFQDESVVDDSQLPKDRFSAERLKGVDSTLKIQPAELGDSAMYLCASRSDSFSGNTIYFGEGSWLTVV.

The chain combines TRBV28 with TRBJ1-2; 8 positions agree with TRBD1. Germline V gene data show CDR1 as MDHEN and CDR2 as SYDVKM. This CDR3 has 12 amino acids. V was clipped by 11 bases and J by 3 bases; unmatched bases: 5. Here the CDR3 DNA reads TGTGCCGGCGGACAGGGTGACTATGGCTACACCTTC. Residues: CAGGQGDYGYTF.